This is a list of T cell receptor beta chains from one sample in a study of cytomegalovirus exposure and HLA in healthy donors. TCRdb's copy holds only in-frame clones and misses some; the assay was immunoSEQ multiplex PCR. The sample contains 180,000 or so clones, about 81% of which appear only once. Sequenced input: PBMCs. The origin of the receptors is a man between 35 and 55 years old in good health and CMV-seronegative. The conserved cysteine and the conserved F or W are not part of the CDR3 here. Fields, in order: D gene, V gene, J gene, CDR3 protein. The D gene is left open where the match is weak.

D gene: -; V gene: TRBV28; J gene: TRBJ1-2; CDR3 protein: ASSLGSGAANYGYT
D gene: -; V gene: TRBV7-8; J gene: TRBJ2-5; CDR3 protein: ASSLEGALQETQY
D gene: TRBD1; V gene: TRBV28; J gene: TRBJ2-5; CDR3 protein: ASSSTGTGQETQY
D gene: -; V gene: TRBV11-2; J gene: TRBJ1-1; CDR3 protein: ASSKRRQFTEAF
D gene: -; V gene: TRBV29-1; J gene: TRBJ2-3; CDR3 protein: SVEDWGGSSTDTQY
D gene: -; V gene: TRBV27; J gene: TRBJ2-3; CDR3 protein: ASRKAPPDTQY
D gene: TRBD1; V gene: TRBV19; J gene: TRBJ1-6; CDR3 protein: ASSLELPGQGIGSYNSPLH
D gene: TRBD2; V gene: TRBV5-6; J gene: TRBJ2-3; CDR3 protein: ASSPGLAGSFSTDTQY
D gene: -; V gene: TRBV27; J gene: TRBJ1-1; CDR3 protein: ASSPLSGGEAF
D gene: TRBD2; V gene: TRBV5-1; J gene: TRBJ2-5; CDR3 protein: ASSFGLAGRETQY
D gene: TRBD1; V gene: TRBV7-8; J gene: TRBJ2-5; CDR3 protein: ASIVTGQETQY
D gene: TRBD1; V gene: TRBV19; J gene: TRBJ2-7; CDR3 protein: ASRRTGDYEQY
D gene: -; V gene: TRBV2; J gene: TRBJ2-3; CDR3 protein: ASSFTDTQY
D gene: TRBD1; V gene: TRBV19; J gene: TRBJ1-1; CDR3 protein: ASRPGQLNTEAF
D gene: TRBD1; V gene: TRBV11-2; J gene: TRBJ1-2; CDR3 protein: ASSLNRGTTGGYT
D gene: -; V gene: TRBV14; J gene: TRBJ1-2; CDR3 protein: ASSQQTGLGYT
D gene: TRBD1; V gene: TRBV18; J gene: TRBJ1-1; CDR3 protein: ASSPLRDRVMNTEAF
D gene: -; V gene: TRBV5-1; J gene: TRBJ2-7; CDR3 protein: ASSLGGPSSAYEQY